Each of the 10 T cell receptor beta chains below was sequenced from the same sample in a study of radiotherapy plus CTLA-4 blockade in lung cancer. Data came from immunoSEQ multiplex PCR; TCRdb stores just in-frame clones and leaves some out. The sample has over 80,000 clones, roughly 86% seen once. Sequencing was performed on peripheral blood, taken from a patient treated with radiotherapy plus ipilimumab. These TCRs come from a human donor with non-small cell lung cancer that progressed on radiotherapy plus ipilimumab.

The chain employs TRBV7-3 and TRBJ1-6; D remains unclear. Trimming removed 4 bases at V and 6 bases at J, with 7 bases between. Germline values: CDR1 SGHTA, CDR2 FQGTGA. There are 13 residues in the CDR3. CDR3 sequence reads: CASSSEGNSPLHF. Written as DNA, the CDR3 is TGTGCCAGCAGCTCCGAGGGTAATTCACCCCTCCACTTT.

In the case of this clone: The junction departs from germline at one end; a sequencing error may be responsible. The chain links TRBV6-6 to TRBJ1-2, with 7 bases matching TRBD1. CDR1 is MNHNY, CDR2 SVGAGI, per germline (reference sequence). The CDR3 runs 13 residues. The CDR3 protein is CASSYSDDRDKAF. In DNA, the CDR3 is TGTGCCAGCAGTTACTCGGACGACAGGGACAAGGCCTTC.

The chain has TRBV5-6 and TRBJ2-5; D may be TRBD1 (5 bases). Trimming cost V 3 bases and J 3 bases, with 15 bases left between them. CDR3 length: 15 amino acids. Germline CDR1 reads SGHDT; CDR2 reads YYEEEE. CDR3 loop: CASSSLLTVEETQYF. CDR3 bases: TGTGCCAGCAGCTCCCTTTTGACAGTCGAAGAGACCCAGTACTTC.

The chain employs TRBV7-3 and TRBJ2-3, with D perhaps matching TRBD2 (6 bases). There are 14 residues in the CDR3. Deletions cut 3 bases from V and 0 bases from J, with 7 bases between. In germline, CDR1 is SGHTA, CDR2 FQGTGA. The chain's CDR3 is CASSLAGSTDTQYF. CDR3 DNA sequence: TGTGCCAGCAGCTTGGCGGGGAGCACAGATACGCAGTATTTT.

The V gene is TRBV27, the J gene TRBJ2-7; tentative D call: TRBD1 (5 bases). Germline V gene lookup returns CDR1 MNHEY and CDR2 SMNVEV (reference sequence). Trimming removed 10 bases from V and 7 bases from J, with 17 bases in between. CDR3 length: 12 amino acids. The CDR3 is CATGRRVREQYF. The CDR3 region has the DNA TGTGCCACCGGCCGCAGGGTGAGGGAGCAGTACTTC.

This chain links TRBV5-4 with TRBJ2-5, with 8 bases that match TRBD2. Per germline, CDR1 SGHNT and CDR2 YYREEE (reference sequence). V dropped 4 bases and J dropped 6; count of bases not matched to a gene: 11. The CDR3 spans 15 residues. The CDR3 loop reads CASSTPGGASKTQYF. DNA for the CDR3: TGTGCCAGCAGCACCCCCGGGGGGGCCTCAAAGACCCAGTACTTC.

The chain carries TRBV5-8 and TRBJ1-2; D is possibly TRBD1 (5 bases). Germline lookup yields CDR1 SGHTS and CDR2 YDEGEE. This CDR3 is built from 14 residues. The V gene lost 6 bases and the J gene lost 2 bases, with 14 bases spanning the gap. For the CDR3, the DNA is TGTGCCAGCAACCCATTGGGGGTGAACTATGGCTACACCTTC. Encoded protein: CASNPLGVNYGYTF.

Turning to this clone: The junction and the germline gene differ at one end; a read error may be behind it. V and J are TRBV7-2 and TRBJ1-4; maybe TRBD1 (5 bases). The V gene's germline CDR1 is SGHTA and CDR2 FQGNSA. The CDR3 contains 14 residues. The DNA of the CDR3 is TGTGCCAGCAGCTTAAGGGCAGGGAATGGAAAACTGTTTTTT. This encodes CASSLRAGNGKLFF. The full variable domain, rest sourced from reference TRBV7-2 and TRBJ1-4, is GAGVSQSPSNKVTEKGKDVELRCDPISGHTALYWYRQSLGQGLEFLIYFQGNSAPDKSGLPSDRFSAERTGGSVSTLTIQRTQQEDSAVYLCASSLRAGNGKLFFGSGTQLSVL.

The genes are TRBV7-8 and TRBJ2-7; 7 nucleotides agree with TRBD1. The V gene's germline CDR1 is SGHVS and CDR2 FQNEAQ. The CDR3 loop spans 18 amino acids. V shed 0 bases, J shed 2 bases, and the junction held 13 bases outside the gene matches. CDR3 sequence reads: CASSLATGPSLVTYEQYF. The DNA of the CDR3 is TGTGCCAGCAGCTTAGCGACAGGGCCGTCCCTTGTTACCTACGAGCAGTACTTC.

The V gene is TRBV12-5, the J gene TRBJ2-5, with D unclear. The DNA end favors TRBJ2-7, so the J call may be wrong. The CDR3 runs 14 residues. CDR1 and CDR2 (germline): LGHNT, FRNRAP. The CDR3 loop reads CASGLTPITYEQYF. The CDR3 DNA reads as TGTGCTAGTGGTCTTACTCCCATCACCTACGAGCAGTACTTC.